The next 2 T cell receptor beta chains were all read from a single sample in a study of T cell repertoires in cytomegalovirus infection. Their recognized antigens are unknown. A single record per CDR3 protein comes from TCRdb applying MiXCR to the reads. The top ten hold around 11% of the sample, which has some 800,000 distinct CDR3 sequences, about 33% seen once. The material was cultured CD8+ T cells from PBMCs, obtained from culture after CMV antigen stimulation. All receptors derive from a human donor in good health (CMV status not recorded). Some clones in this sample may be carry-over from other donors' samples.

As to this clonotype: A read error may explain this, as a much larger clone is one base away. The CDR3 nucleotides are TGTGCCAGCAGTTTACAATGGGTTGCCTCCACAGAGACGCAGTATTTT. Translation: CASSLQWVASTETQYF. The chain carries TRBV12-3 or TRBV12-4 and TRBJ2-3; D remains unclear. CDR3 length: 16 residues.

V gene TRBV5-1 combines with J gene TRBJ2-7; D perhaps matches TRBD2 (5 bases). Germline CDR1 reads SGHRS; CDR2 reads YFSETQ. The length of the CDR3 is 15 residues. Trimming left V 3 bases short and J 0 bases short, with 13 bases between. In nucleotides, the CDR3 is TGCGCCAGCAGCTCGGACTCCACAACCTCCTACGAGCAGTACTTC. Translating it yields CASSSDSTTSYEQYF.